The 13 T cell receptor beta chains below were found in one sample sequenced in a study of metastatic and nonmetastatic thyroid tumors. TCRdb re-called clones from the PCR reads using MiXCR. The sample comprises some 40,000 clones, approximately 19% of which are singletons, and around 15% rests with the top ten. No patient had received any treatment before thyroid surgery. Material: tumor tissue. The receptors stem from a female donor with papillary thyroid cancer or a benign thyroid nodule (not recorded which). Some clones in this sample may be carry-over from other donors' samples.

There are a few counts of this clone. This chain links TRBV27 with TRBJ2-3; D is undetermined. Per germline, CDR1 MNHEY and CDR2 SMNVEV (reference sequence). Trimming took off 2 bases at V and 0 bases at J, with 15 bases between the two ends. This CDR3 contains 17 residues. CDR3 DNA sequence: TGTGCCAGCAGTTTACTCGATCTCGCCTCTAGCACAGATACGCAGTATTTT. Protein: CASSLLDLASSTDTQYF.

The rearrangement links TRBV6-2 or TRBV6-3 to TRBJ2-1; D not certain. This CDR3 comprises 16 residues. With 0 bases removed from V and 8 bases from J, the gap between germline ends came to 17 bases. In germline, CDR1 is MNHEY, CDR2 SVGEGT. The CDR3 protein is CASSYSQREVRYEQFF. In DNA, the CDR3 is TGTGCCAGCAGTTACTCTCAGCGTGAGGTCCGTTATGAGCAGTTCTTC.

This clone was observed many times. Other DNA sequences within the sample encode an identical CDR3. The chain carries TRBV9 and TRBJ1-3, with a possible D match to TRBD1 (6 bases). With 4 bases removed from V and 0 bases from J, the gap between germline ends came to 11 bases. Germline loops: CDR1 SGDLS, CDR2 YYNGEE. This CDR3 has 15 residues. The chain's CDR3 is CASSRGGNSGNTIYF. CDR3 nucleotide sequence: TGTGCCAGCAGCAGAGGGGGGAACTCTGGAAACACCATATATTTT.

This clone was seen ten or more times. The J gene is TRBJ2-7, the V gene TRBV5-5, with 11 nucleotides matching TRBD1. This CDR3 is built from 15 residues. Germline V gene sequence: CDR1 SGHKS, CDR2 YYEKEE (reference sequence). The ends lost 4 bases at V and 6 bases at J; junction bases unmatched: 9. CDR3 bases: TGTGCCAGCAGCCCCTCCGGGACAGGGGGTCGCGAGCAGTACTTC. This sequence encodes CASSPSGTGGREQYF.

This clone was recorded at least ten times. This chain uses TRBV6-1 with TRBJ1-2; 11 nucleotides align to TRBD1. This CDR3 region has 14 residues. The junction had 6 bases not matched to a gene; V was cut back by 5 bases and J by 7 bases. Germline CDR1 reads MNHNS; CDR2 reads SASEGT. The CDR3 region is CASSSPGQGGGYTF. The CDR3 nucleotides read TGTGCCAGCAGTTCACCGGGACAGGGGGGTGGCTACACCTTC.

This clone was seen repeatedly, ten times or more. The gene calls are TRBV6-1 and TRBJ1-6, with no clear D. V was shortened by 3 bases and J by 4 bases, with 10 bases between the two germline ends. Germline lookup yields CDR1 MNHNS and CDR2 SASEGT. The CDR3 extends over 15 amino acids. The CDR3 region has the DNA TGTGCCAGCAGTGATACACCGCGATATAATTCACCCCTCCACTTT. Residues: CASSDTPRYNSPLHF.

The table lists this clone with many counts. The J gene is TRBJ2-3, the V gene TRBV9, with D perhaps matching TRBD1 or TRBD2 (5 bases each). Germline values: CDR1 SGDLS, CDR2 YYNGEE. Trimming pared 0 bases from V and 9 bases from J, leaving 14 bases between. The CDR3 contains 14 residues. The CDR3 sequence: CASSVGNPRDTQYF. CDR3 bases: TGTGCCAGCAGCGTAGGGAATCCCAGGGACACGCAGTATTTT.

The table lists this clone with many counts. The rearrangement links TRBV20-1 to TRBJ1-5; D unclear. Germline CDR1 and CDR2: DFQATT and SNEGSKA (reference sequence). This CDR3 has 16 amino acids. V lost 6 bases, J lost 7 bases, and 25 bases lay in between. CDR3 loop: CSAQVNNPGPSQPQHF. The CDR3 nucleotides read TGCAGTGCCCAAGTAAACAACCCTGGGCCAAGCCAGCCCCAGCATTTT.

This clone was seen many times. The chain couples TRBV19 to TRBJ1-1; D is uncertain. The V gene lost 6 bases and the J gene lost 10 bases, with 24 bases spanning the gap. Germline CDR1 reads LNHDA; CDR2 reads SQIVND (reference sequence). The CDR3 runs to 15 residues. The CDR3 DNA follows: TGTGCCAGTAGCCCCCCGCCCCCTCTAACCATCGGAGCTTTCTTT. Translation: CASSPPPPLTIGAFF. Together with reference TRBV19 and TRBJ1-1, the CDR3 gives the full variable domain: DGGITQSPKYLFRKEGQNVTLSCEQNLNHDAMYWYRQDPGQGLRLIYYSQIVNDFQKGDIAEGYSVSREKKESFPLTVTSAQKNPTAFYLCASSPPPPLTIGAFFGQGTRLTVV.

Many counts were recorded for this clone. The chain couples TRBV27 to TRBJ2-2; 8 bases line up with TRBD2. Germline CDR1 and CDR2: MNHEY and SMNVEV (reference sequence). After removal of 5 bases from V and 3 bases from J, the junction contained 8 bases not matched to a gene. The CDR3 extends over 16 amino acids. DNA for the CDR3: TGTGCCAGCAGTCTTACGGGGGGGCAGCACACCGGGGAGCTGTTTTTT. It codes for CASSLTGGQHTGELFF.

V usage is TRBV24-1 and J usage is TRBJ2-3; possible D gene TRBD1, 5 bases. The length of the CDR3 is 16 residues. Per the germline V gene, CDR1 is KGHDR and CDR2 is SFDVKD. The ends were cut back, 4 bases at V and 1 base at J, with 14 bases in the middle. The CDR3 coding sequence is TGTGCCACCAGTGACCCAATACAGGTACGCACAGATACGCAGTATTTT. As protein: CATSDPIQVRTDTQYF.

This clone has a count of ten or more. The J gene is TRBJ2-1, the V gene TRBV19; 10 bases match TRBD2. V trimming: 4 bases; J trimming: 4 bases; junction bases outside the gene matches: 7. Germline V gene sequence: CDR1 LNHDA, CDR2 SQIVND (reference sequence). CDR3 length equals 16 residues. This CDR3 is CASSRASGGIYNEQFF. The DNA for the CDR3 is TGTGCCAGTAGTAGGGCTAGCGGGGGAATTTACAATGAGCAGTTCTTC.

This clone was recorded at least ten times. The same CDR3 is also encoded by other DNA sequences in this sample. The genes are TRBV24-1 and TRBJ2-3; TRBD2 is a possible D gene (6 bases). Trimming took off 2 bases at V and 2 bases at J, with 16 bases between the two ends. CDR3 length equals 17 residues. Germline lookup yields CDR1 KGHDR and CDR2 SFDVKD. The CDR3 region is CATSDYSLADLTDTQYF. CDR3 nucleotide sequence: TGTGCCACCAGTGATTACTCACTAGCAGACCTCACAGATACGCAGTATTTT.